These T cell receptor beta chains were read from a single sample in a study of PD-1 blockade in classical Hodgkin lymphoma. TCRdb's copy holds only in-frame clones and misses some; the assay was immunoSEQ multiplex PCR. The table records around 100,000 clones, around 89% of them present only once. The sample consisted of peripheral blood mononuclear cells (PBMCs), taken before the second cycle of nivolumab. The receptors were gathered from a human donor with classical Hodgkin lymphoma. Both conserved end residues are part of each CDR3. Each record gives: V gene, J gene, clone size, D gene, CDR3 protein, CDR3 DNA. A D gene is named only where the DNA matches it firmly. Rows give clone size only sometimes, using once, few, many, or a class for an expanded clone.

v_call: TRBV27
j_call: TRBJ2-1
clone_size: .
d_call: TRBD2
cdr3_aa: CASSLGGGVYNEQFF
cdr3_nt: TGTGCCAGCAGTTTAGGCGGGGGGGTTTACAATGAGCAGTTCTTC

v_call: TRBV9
j_call: TRBJ2-2
clone_size: .
d_call: .
cdr3_aa: CASSGPSLGFNTGELFF
cdr3_nt: TGTGCCAGCAGCGGCCCGTCCTTGGGCTTCAACACCGGGGAGCTGTTTTTT

v_call: TRBV6-5
j_call: TRBJ2-1
clone_size: few
d_call: .
cdr3_aa: CASSYSAGNEQFF
cdr3_nt: TGTGCCAGCAGTTACTCGGCAGGGAATGAGCAGTTCTTC

v_call: TRBV19
j_call: TRBJ1-2
clone_size: .
d_call: .
cdr3_aa: CASSSKMAANYGYTF
cdr3_nt: TGTGCCAGTAGTTCCAAAATGGCAGCTAACTATGGCTACACCTTC

v_call: TRBV29-1
j_call: TRBJ2-3
clone_size: once
d_call: .
cdr3_aa: CSVERAPLTDTQYF
cdr3_nt: TGCAGCGTTGAACGTGCGCCCCTCACAGATACGCAGTATTTT

v_call: TRBV7-2
j_call: TRBJ2-7
clone_size: .
d_call: .
cdr3_aa: CASSSPSGSSYEQYF
cdr3_nt: TGTGCCAGCAGCTCCCCATCAGGGAGCTCCTACGAGCAGTACTTC

v_call: TRBV15
j_call: TRBJ1-2
clone_size: .
d_call: .
cdr3_aa: CATSREYWDNYGYTF
cdr3_nt: TGTGCCACCAGCAGAGAGTATTGGGATAACTATGGCTACACCTTC

v_call: TRBV4-1
j_call: TRBJ1-1
clone_size: .
d_call: .
cdr3_aa: CASSQEAGVTFF
cdr3_nt: TGCGCCAGCAGCCAAGAAGCGGGAGTAACTTTCTTT

v_call: TRBV23-1
j_call: TRBJ1-1
clone_size: .
d_call: .
cdr3_aa: CASSPIWGTPFRDTEAFF
cdr3_nt: TGCGCCAGCAGTCCCATTTGGGGGACGCCTTTTCGAGACACTGAAGCTTTCTTT

v_call: TRBV7-9
j_call: TRBJ1-1
clone_size: .
d_call: .
cdr3_aa: CASSSQRTEAFF
cdr3_nt: TGTGCCAGCAGCTCCCAGCGGACTGAAGCTTTCTTT

v_call: TRBV7-9
j_call: TRBJ1-5
clone_size: few
d_call: .
cdr3_aa: CASSLIDAEPQHF
cdr3_nt: TGTGCCAGCAGCTTAATCGACGCGGAGCCCCAGCATTTT

v_call: TRBV4-3
j_call: TRBJ2-7
clone_size: once
d_call: TRBD1
cdr3_aa: CASSQDDRGREQYF
cdr3_nt: TGCGCCAGCAGCCAAGACGACAGGGGTCGCGAGCAGTACTTC

v_call: TRBV27
j_call: TRBJ1-1
clone_size: .
d_call: .
cdr3_aa: CASSLLDRNTEAFF
cdr3_nt: TGTGCCAGCAGTTTATTGGACAGGAACACTGAAGCTTTCTTT

v_call: TRBV5-8
j_call: TRBJ1-2
clone_size: few
d_call: .
cdr3_aa: CASSLAGSGAHGYTF
cdr3_nt: TGTGCCAGCAGCTTGGCCGGGTCAGGGGCGCATGGCTACACCTTC

v_call: TRBV5-1
j_call: TRBJ1-1
clone_size: .
d_call: TRBD1
cdr3_aa: CASSLGTGLPEAFF
cdr3_nt: TGCGCCAGCAGCCTGGGGACAGGGCTCCCTGAAGCTTTCTTT

v_call: TRBV7-8
j_call: TRBJ1-5
clone_size: .
d_call: TRBD1
cdr3_aa: CASSSGETGGSNQPQHF
cdr3_nt: TGTGCCAGCAGCTCGGGTGAAACAGGGGGCTCCAATCAGCCCCAGCATTTT

v_call: TRBV7-2
j_call: TRBJ1-6
clone_size: .
d_call: .
cdr3_aa: CASSLESSYNSPLHF
cdr3_nt: TGTGCCAGCAGCCTAGAAAGCTCCTATAATTCACCCCTCCACTTT

v_call: TRBV19
j_call: TRBJ2-2
clone_size: few
d_call: .
cdr3_aa: CASSWVGDGELFF
cdr3_nt: TGTGCCAGTAGTTGGGTGGGTGACGGGGAGCTGTTTTTT

v_call: TRBV10-3
j_call: TRBJ2-7
clone_size: .
d_call: .
cdr3_aa: CAISPNYEQYF
cdr3_nt: TGTGCCATCAGTCCAAACTACGAGCAGTACTTC

v_call: TRBV7-8
j_call: TRBJ1-1
clone_size: .
d_call: .
cdr3_aa: CASSLGGRQIEAFF
cdr3_nt: TGTGCCAGCAGCTTAGGAGGGAGACAGATTGAAGCTTTCTTT

v_call: TRBV2
j_call: TRBJ1-1
clone_size: .
d_call: .
cdr3_aa: CASRAFTGAVVNTEAFF
cdr3_nt: TGTGCCAGCAGAGCCTTTACAGGAGCCGTGGTGAACACTGAAGCTTTCTTT

v_call: TRBV30
j_call: TRBJ1-2
clone_size: .
d_call: TRBD1
cdr3_aa: CAWSEALLTGARYGYTF
cdr3_nt: TGTGCCTGGAGTGAGGCGTTACTAACAGGGGCGCGGTATGGCTACACCTTC

v_call: TRBV6-5
j_call: TRBJ1-5
clone_size: .
d_call: .
cdr3_aa: CASAWQGPNQPQHF
cdr3_nt: TGTGCCAGCGCCTGGCAGGGGCCGAATCAGCCCCAGCATTTT

v_call: TRBV11-2
j_call: TRBJ2-1
clone_size: .
d_call: .
cdr3_aa: CASSLDYSQLYNEQFF
cdr3_nt: TGTGCCAGCAGCTTAGATTACTCCCAACTCTACAATGAGCAGTTCTTC

v_call: TRBV2
j_call: TRBJ2-5
clone_size: .
d_call: .
cdr3_aa: CASRWDGGETQYF
cdr3_nt: TGTGCCAGCAGATGGGACGGCGGAGAGACCCAGTACTTC

v_call: TRBV7-6
j_call: TRBJ2-2
clone_size: .
d_call: TRBD2
cdr3_aa: CASSSTSGGAGELFF
cdr3_nt: TGTGCCAGCAGCTCCACTAGCGGGGGGGCCGGGGAGCTGTTTTTT

v_call: TRBV5-5
j_call: TRBJ1-1
clone_size: .
d_call: .
cdr3_aa: CASSWMDGLGVEAFF
cdr3_nt: TGTGCCAGCAGCTGGATGGATGGGCTGGGGGTTGAAGCTTTCTTT

v_call: TRBV7-3
j_call: TRBJ2-3
clone_size: once
d_call: TRBD2
cdr3_aa: CASSPGLAGGIFGSDTQYF
cdr3_nt: TGTGCCAGCAGCCCCGGACTAGCGGGGGGGATTTTTGGGTCAGATACGCAGTATTTT

v_call: TRBV5-6
j_call: TRBJ2-7
clone_size: .
d_call: TRBD1
cdr3_aa: CASSWGTGEREQYF
cdr3_nt: TGTGCCAGCAGCTGGGGGACAGGGGAACGCGAGCAGTACTTC

v_call: TRBV6-1
j_call: TRBJ1-2
clone_size: .
d_call: .
cdr3_aa: CASSDRGDYGYTF
cdr3_nt: TGTGCCAGCAGTGATCGGGGGGACTATGGCTACACCTTC

v_call: TRBV27
j_call: TRBJ1-6
clone_size: .
d_call: .
cdr3_aa: CASSLQVRNSPLHF
cdr3_nt: TGTGCCAGCAGTTTACAGGTTAGAAATTCACCCCTCCACTTT

v_call: TRBV6-1
j_call: TRBJ2-5
clone_size: .
d_call: .
cdr3_aa: CASSVVGPRETQYF
cdr3_nt: TGTGCCAGCAGTGTGGTGGGACCTAGGGAGACCCAGTACTTC

v_call: TRBV4-3
j_call: TRBJ2-1
clone_size: .
d_call: .
cdr3_aa: CASSQEVIGGNEQFF
cdr3_nt: TGCGCCAGCAGCCAAGAAGTCATCGGGGGCAATGAGCAGTTCTTC

v_call: TRBV28
j_call: TRBJ2-1
clone_size: .
d_call: TRBD2
cdr3_aa: CASSFTSGGAGSYNEQFF
cdr3_nt: TGTGCCAGCAGTTTTACTAGCGGGGGGGCTGGGTCCTACAATGAGCAGTTCTTC

v_call: TRBV14
j_call: TRBJ2-5
clone_size: .
d_call: .
cdr3_aa: CASSQVPGAGRETQYF
cdr3_nt: TGTGCCAGCAGCCAAGTCCCGGGGGCCGGACGTGAGACCCAGTACTTC

v_call: TRBV11-3
j_call: TRBJ2-1
clone_size: once
d_call: TRBD1
cdr3_aa: CASSTRTGYNEQFF
cdr3_nt: TGTGCCAGCAGCACCCGGACAGGGTACAATGAGCAGTTCTTC

v_call: TRBV6-1
j_call: TRBJ2-5
clone_size: .
d_call: .
cdr3_aa: CASSEFGQETQYF
cdr3_nt: TGTGCCAGCAGTGAGTTCGGGCAAGAGACCCAGTACTTC

v_call: TRBV7-9
j_call: TRBJ1-5
clone_size: .
d_call: .
cdr3_aa: CASSLAGAGFYSNQPQHF
cdr3_nt: TGTGCCAGCAGCTTAGCAGGGGCCGGATTTTATAGCAATCAGCCCCAGCATTTT

v_call: TRBV6-6
j_call: TRBJ2-7
clone_size: .
d_call: .
cdr3_aa: CASSYRDGSYEQYF
cdr3_nt: TGTGCCAGCAGTTACCGGGACGGTTCCTACGAGCAGTACTTC

v_call: TRBV6-5
j_call: TRBJ2-3
clone_size: .
d_call: .
cdr3_aa: CASSYQPRADTQYF
cdr3_nt: TGTGCCAGCAGTTATCAACCTCGAGCAGATACGCAGTATTTT

v_call: TRBV2
j_call: TRBJ2-7
clone_size: .
d_call: TRBD2
cdr3_aa: CASRVGTSGIYEQYF
cdr3_nt: TGTGCCAGCAGAGTAGGGACTAGCGGAATCTACGAGCAGTACTTC